This T cell receptor beta chain was obtained from a study of T cells after posttransplantation cyclophosphamide. The sample holds one count of this clone. Germline V lookup: CDR1 SGHRS, CDR2 YFSETQ. Trimming took off 4 bases at V and 6 bases at J, with 10 bases between the two ends. CDR3 length: 12 amino acids. Libraries were prepared by immunoSEQ multiplex PCR; TCRdb keeps only in-frame clonotypes and omits some of them. The table includes more than 60,000 clones, 85% to 95% detected once. This sequence originates from a woman aged 25 to 45 in good health and a related stem cell transplant donor. V gene TRBV5-1 combines with J gene TRBJ1-2; D not certain. The sequenced sample consisted of PBMCs. DNA for the CDR3: TGCGCCAGCAGCGTCGACGGAGATGGCTACACCTTC. Amino acids: CASSVDGDGYTF. Full variable domain (outside the CDR3, taken from reference TRBV5-1 and TRBJ1-2): KAGVTQTPRYLIKTRGQQVTLSCSPISGHRSVSWYQQTPGQGLQFLFEYFSETQRNKGNFPGRFSGRQFSNSRSEMNVSTLELGDSALYLCASSVDGDGYTFGSGTRLTVV.